One and the same sample provided the 3 T cell receptor beta chains below, sequenced in a study of blood T cell repertoires in COVID-19. Clones were read by immunoSEQ multiplex PCR, and TCRdb kept only the in-frame ones, dropping some. The sample comprises approximately 230,000 clones, approximately 82% of which are singletons, and 15% rests with the top ten. The sample consisted of PBMCs or T cells enriched from blood (not recorded which). These receptors were taken from a man aged 40-55 years who had recovered from COVID-19.

This chain links TRBV30 with TRBJ1-5, with a weak D call TRBD1 (6 bases). The CDR3 runs 15 residues. CDR1 is GTSNPN, CDR2 SVGIG, per germline (reference sequence). Trimming took off 0 bases at V and 2 bases at J, with 11 bases between the two ends. The CDR3 region has the DNA TGTGCCTGGAGTGTAGGGGGGGGTGGCAATCAGCCCCAGCATTTT. Its translation: CAWSVGGGGNQPQHF.

This chain connects TRBV10-2 to TRBJ2-7, with TRBD2 matching over 7 bases. The CDR3 has 15 amino acids. V shed 6 bases, J shed 0 bases, and the junction held 8 bases outside the gene matches. Germline V gene lookup returns CDR1 WSHSY and CDR2 SAAADI. The CDR3, as DNA: TGCGCCAGCAGGCCTAGCGGAACCAGCTCCTACGAGCAGTACTTC. This gives the protein CASRPSGTSSYEQYF.

The chain carries TRBV9 and TRBJ1-5; 7 bases are shared with TRBD1. The CDR3 spans 13 residues. The V gene's germline CDR1 is SGDLS and CDR2 YYNGEE. V lost 4 bases and J lost 7; bases outside the gene matches: 5. Here the CDR3 reads CASSTGVGQPQHF. The CDR3 DNA is TGTGCCAGCAGCACAGGGGTAGGCCAGCCCCAGCATTTT.